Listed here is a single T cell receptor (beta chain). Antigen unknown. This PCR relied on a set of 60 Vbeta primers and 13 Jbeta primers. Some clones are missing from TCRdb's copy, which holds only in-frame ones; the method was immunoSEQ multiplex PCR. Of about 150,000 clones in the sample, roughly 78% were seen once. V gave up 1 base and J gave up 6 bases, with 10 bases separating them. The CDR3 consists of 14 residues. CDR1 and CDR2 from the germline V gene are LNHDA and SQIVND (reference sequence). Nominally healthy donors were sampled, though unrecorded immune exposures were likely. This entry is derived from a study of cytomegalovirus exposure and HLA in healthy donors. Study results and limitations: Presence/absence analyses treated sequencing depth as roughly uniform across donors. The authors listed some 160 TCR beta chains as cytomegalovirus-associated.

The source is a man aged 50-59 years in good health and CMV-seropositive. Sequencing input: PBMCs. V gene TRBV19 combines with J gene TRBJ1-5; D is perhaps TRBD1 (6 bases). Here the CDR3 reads CASSIVGGPQPQHF. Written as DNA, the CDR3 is TGTGCCAGTAGTATAGTTGGGGGCCCTCAGCCCCAGCATTTT.